This T cell receptor beta chain emerged from a study of a mutant IDH1 vaccine in newly diagnosed glioma (dated by TCRdb to the early 2020s). In terms of the full investigation: Patients were given eight vaccinations, in weeks 1, 3, 5, 7, 11, 15, 19 and 23, which matched visits V03 through V10. In the chemotherapy-containing groups, vaccination started alongside temozolomide cycles, whereas in patients who had radiotherapy alone it started 4-6 weeks after radiotherapy. Of the 25 to 40 treated patients, approximately 62% were male and approximately 38% were female, and the mean age was about 40 years. Prior to enrollment, patients had been given standard therapy consisting of radiotherapy alone, temozolomide alone, or radiochemotherapy with temozolomide, with the combination given to most patients. Peripheral blood was collected at six visits: V03 (baseline), V05, V07, V10, V12 and V13. For exploratory analyses, longitudinal TCRB deep sequencing was carried out in about two dozen treated patients wherever samples were available.

What the study reported, not specific to this receptor: Changes in the top peripheral T cell clonotypes picked up by TCRB sequencing did not appear to be linked to pseudoprogression. Across multiple MHC alleles, vaccine-induced immune responses were seen in roughly 93% of patients. PBMC samples for TCRB deep sequencing were selected based on availability. According to the authors, sample limitations meant that analyses of patient blood samples could not be reproduced.

Notes on this clone: Its cognate antigen has yet to be identified. No base-level quality is on record; no much larger clone is a single base apart.

The V end loses 7 bases and the J end loses 6 bases, and a stretch of 18 bases separates them. The germline V gene encodes CDR1 MNHEY and CDR2 SVGAGI. The CDR3 covers 14 residues, taking in both the cysteine and the phenylalanine. Left in the record is the CDR3 DNA by itself, 42 bases read in frame from the first base. Library method: the immunoSEQ multiplex PCR assay. Following the manufacturer's protocol, the hsTCRB Kit was used to amplify rearranged TCR beta chain sequences. TCRB libraries were sequenced on an Illumina MiSeq. Regarding the original processing steps: The proprietary platform of the kit vendor was used for demultiplexing, trimming and gene mapping. TCRdb took this table from immuneACCESS and kept in-frame rearrangements with V and J called. Such tables lack part of the clones; where checked against another copy, unresolved V genes explain under half of the gap, and the rest is unexplained. Clone size and the V and J calls come from that table; the DNA yielded D and trimming. Here the sample has 58,000 or so clones; over 80% occur a single time. The ten largest account for roughly 1.5% of the sample.

Taken with the paper, the label for time point translates to: week 23, last vaccination. Each vaccine dose was 300 ug of a 20-mer mutant IDH1 peptide in Montanide, given subcutaneously with topical imiquimod. The donors had newly diagnosed IDH1-mutant astrocytomas of WHO grade 3 or 4 that showed loss of nuclear ATRX. The samples were drawn from NOA16, a multicentre, single-arm, open-label phase I trial in Germany that tested a mutant IDH1 peptide vaccine in humans for the first time. The DNeasy Blood and Tissue Kit was used to extract genomic DNA from EDTA blood for TCRB sequencing. Here the sequenced sample was PBMCs, taken from a glioma patient whose treatment included an IDH1 peptide vaccine. This TCR derives from a man aged 35-49 years with glioma. The chain is made from TRBV6-5 and TRBJ1-1, and TRBD1 may be the D gene, going by 5 matching bases. The base sequence is TGTGCCAGCACCATTACCACTGGGGCCGCTGAAGCTTTCTTT. Protein translation: CASTITTGAAEAFF.